This is a list of T cell receptor beta chains from one sample in a study of persistence of HIV-infected CD4 T cells. Method: immunoSEQ multiplex PCR; TCRdb's copy keeps in-frame clones and lacks some. The top ten hold approximately 15% of the sample, which has about 40,000 clones, approximately 80% seen once. Antigens for these TCRs are unknown. This specimen consisted of CD4+ T cells sorted from PBMCs after approximately 19-hour stimulation, obtained from a patient who received antiretroviral therapy. The source of these receptors is an adult man with HIV who was CMV-seropositive. CDR3s include the opening cysteine and the closing phenylalanine or tryptophan. The order of the fields is clone size, D gene, J gene, V gene, CDR3 protein, CDR3 DNA. D genes are given only for firm matches. Expanded clones are given a class, and other clones once, few, many or no size at all.

>-|-|TRBJ1-5|TRBV28
CASSLALWRPQHF
TGTGCCAGCAGTTTAGCACTCTGGCGGCCCCAGCATTTT
>-|TRBD2|TRBJ2-3|TRBV4-1
CASSHGALAAGEDTQYF
TGCGCCAGCAGCCACGGAGCACTAGCGGCGGGGGAGGATACGCAGTATTTT
>-|TRBD1|TRBJ1-4|TRBV27
CASSPLPRDRGEKLFF
TGTGCCAGCAGTCCCCTCCCCCGGGACAGGGGTGAAAAACTGTTTTTT
>few|-|TRBJ2-6|TRBV4-2
CASRTQDGLFLSGANVLTF
TGTGCCAGCAGAACTCAGGACGGACTCTTTCTCTCTGGGGCCAACGTCCTGACTTTC
>once|-|TRBJ1-4|TRBV4-2
CASSQDLDEKLFF
TGTGCCAGCAGCCAAGACCTGGATGAAAAACTGTTTTTT
>-|TRBD1|TRBJ2-7|TRBV6-5
CASLATGRHEQYF
TGTGCCAGCCTCGCGACAGGGCGGCACGAGCAGTACTTC
>-|-|TRBJ1-2|TRBV5-3
CARSLARGRGGYTF
TGTGCCAGAAGCTTGGCACGGGGACGTGGGGGCTACACCTTC
>-|TRBD2|TRBJ2-5|TRBV7-2
CASSFGLVAETQYF
TGTGCCAGCAGCTTCGGACTAGTTGCGGAGACCCAGTACTTC
>-|-|TRBJ2-3|TRBV5-1
CASSLDTVGDTQYF
TGCGCCAGCAGCTTGGACACTGTGGGAGATACGCAGTATTTT
>-|-|TRBJ2-7|TRBV11-3
CASSLVTVGEQYF
TGTGCCAGCAGCTTAGTTACAGTGGGAGAGCAGTACTTC
>-|-|TRBJ1-5|TRBV27
CASSSGTTSNQPQHF
TGTGCCAGCAGTTCTGGGACAACAAGCAATCAGCCCCAGCATTTT
>-|-|TRBJ1-2|TRBV9
CASPVGGYTF
TGTGCCAGTCCTGTAGGAGGCTACACCTTC
>-|-|TRBJ2-7|TRBV10-3
CAIYDGSSYEQYF
TGTGCCATTTACGACGGTAGCTCCTACGAGCAGTACTTC
>-|TRBD1|TRBJ2-1|TRBV10-3
CAISAGTGSYNEQFF
TGTGCCATCAGTGCGGGGACAGGGTCCTACAATGAGCAGTTCTTC
>-|TRBD2|TRBJ2-1|TRBV6-5
CASRPGTSGYNEQFF
TGTGCCAGCAGGCCCGGGACTAGCGGATACAATGAGCAGTTCTTC
>-|-|TRBJ2-5|TRBV6-5
CASRSPGGETQYF
TGTGCCAGCAGGAGCCCGGGCGGAGAGACCCAGTACTTC
>-|-|TRBJ2-5|TRBV30
CAWRTPASQETQYF
TGTGCCTGGAGAACCCCAGCGAGCCAAGAGACCCAGTACTTC
>-|-|TRBJ1-5|TRBV19
CASSIDHQLAQPQHF
TGTGCCAGTAGTATAGATCACCAGCTCGCTCAGCCCCAGCATTTT
>few|TRBD1|TRBJ1-2|TRBV7-2
CASSSWTGVNYGYTF
TGTGCCAGCAGCTCCTGGACAGGAGTTAACTATGGCTACACCTTC
>-|-|TRBJ2-1|TRBV7-6
CASSSSGTPSYNEQFF
TGTGCCAGCAGCTCATCCGGGACACCATCCTACAATGAGCAGTTCTTC
>-|-|TRBJ1-1|TRBV5-1
CASSLDGQLNTEAFF
TGCGCCAGCAGCTTGGATGGACAGCTGAACACTGAAGCTTTCTTT
>-|-|TRBJ2-1|TRBV3-1/TRBV3-2
CASSHEGIREFF
TGTGCCAGCAGCCATGAGGGGATTAGGGAGTTCTTC
>few|-|TRBJ1-1|TRBV5-1
CASSFSGSHTEAFF
TGCGCCAGCAGCTTTTCAGGGTCCCACACTGAAGCTTTCTTT
>-|-|TRBJ1-1|TRBV5-1
CASSLETNTEAFF
TGCGCCAGCAGCTTGGAAACGAACACTGAAGCTTTCTTT
>few|-|TRBJ2-5|TRBV4-1
CASSRRDSRQETQYF
TGCGCCAGCAGCCGGCGCGACAGTAGACAAGAGACCCAGTACTTC
>-|-|TRBJ2-1|TRBV6-5
CASSPTSINLNEQFF
TGTGCCAGCAGCCCGACCTCAATCAATCTCAATGAGCAGTTCTTC
>few|-|TRBJ2-7|TRBV20-1
CSASLRVDEQYF
TGCAGTGCTAGTCTCAGGGTTGACGAGCAGTACTTC
>-|-|TRBJ1-1|TRBV3-1/TRBV3-2
CASSPRAGNTEAFF
TGTGCCAGCAGCCCTCGCGCTGGGAACACTGAAGCTTTCTTT
>-|-|TRBJ1-1|TRBV19
CASSIASGFAEAFF
TGTGCCAGTAGTATAGCTTCCGGGTTCGCTGAAGCTTTCTTT
>-|TRBD2|TRBJ2-1|TRBV7-3
CASSLTRAGVANEQFF
TGTGCCAGCAGCTTAACGAGAGCGGGAGTTGCGAATGAGCAGTTCTTC
>-|-|TRBJ2-1|TRBV5-4
CASSPRSGRYGEQFF
TGTGCCAGCAGCCCCCGCTCAGGGAGGTACGGTGAGCAGTTCTTC
>-|-|TRBJ2-7|TRBV5-4
CASSFPGRSPSYEQYF
TGTGCCAGCAGTTTTCCTGGACGGAGTCCTTCCTACGAGCAGTACTTC
>-|-|TRBJ2-7|TRBV28
CASSFTYEQYF
TGTGCCAGCAGTTTCACCTACGAGCAGTACTTC
>-|-|TRBJ1-1|TRBV5-4
CASSLLGEGKAFF
TGTGCCAGCAGCTTGCTGGGGGAAGGGAAAGCTTTCTTT
>-|TRBD2|TRBJ2-1|TRBV10-3
CAINQAGTLDNEQFF
TGTGCCATCAATCAAGCGGGAACCCTTGACAATGAGCAGTTCTTC
>-|-|TRBJ2-2|TRBV2
CASNLAQGTGELFF
TGTGCCAGCAATTTAGCTCAGGGCACCGGGGAGCTGTTTTTT
>-|-|TRBJ1-1|TRBV7-9
CASSFRGENTEAFF
TGTGCCAGCAGCTTCCGGGGGGAGAACACTGAAGCTTTCTTT
>few|TRBD2|TRBJ2-1|TRBV7-2
CASSLAGGTSGFNEQFF
TGTGCCAGCAGCTTAGCGGGGGGGACTAGCGGGTTCAATGAGCAGTTCTTC
>-|-|TRBJ2-7|TRBV5-1
CASSLGMREAGEQYF
TGCGCCAGCAGCTTGGGGATGAGGGAAGCGGGCGAGCAGTACTTC
>-|-|TRBJ1-1|TRBV6-1
CASSENDRTEAFF
TGTGCCAGCAGTGAAAATGATCGCACTGAAGCTTTCTTT
>once|TRBD1|TRBJ1-2|TRBV5-5
CASSRTGGEGYGYTF
TGTGCCAGCAGCCGGACAGGGGGCGAGGGCTATGGCTACACCTTC
>-|-|TRBJ2-1|TRBV30
CAWRGYNEQFF
TGTGCCTGGAGAGGCTACAATGAGCAGTTCTTC
>-|-|TRBJ1-1|TRBV11-3
CASSLSSGSTEAFF
TGTGCCAGCAGCCTTTCCTCAGGGAGTACTGAAGCTTTCTTT
>-|TRBD1|TRBJ2-7|TRBV30
CAWRRGDRASYEQYF
TGTGCCTGGAGGAGGGGGGACAGGGCATCCTACGAGCAGTACTTC
>few|-|TRBJ1-2|TRBV30
CAWSEYGGSYGYTF
TGTGCCTGGAGTGAGTACGGGGGCAGCTATGGCTACACCTTC
>-|-|TRBJ2-2|TRBV6-4
CASRLDGGAGELFF
TGTGCCAGCAGATTGGACGGCGGGGCCGGGGAGCTGTTTTTT
>-|TRBD1|TRBJ2-7|TRBV6-2/TRBV6-3
CASSYRYGTGHEQYF
TGTGCCAGCAGTTACCGATACGGGACAGGCCACGAGCAGTACTTC
>few|TRBD2|TRBJ2-1|TRBV11-3
CASSLGLAGGNEQFF
TGTGCCAGCAGCTTAGGCCTAGCGGGAGGGAATGAGCAGTTCTTC